This T cell receptor beta chain is drawn from a study of persistence of HIV-infected CD4 T cells. This was the immunoSEQ version 4 assay in survey mode. Assay used: immunoSEQ multiplex PCR; TCRdb lists only in-frame clones, some missing. The sample has some 50,000 clones, around 90% seen once; the top ten hold approximately 3.2%. Anti-CD3/anti-CD28 beads served as a nonspecific positive control stimulus. CD4+ T cells upregulating both CD40 ligand and CD69 were sorted as responding cells. Notes on the study in general: Compared with CD3/CD28-stimulated cells, CMV- and Gag-responding cells showed lower TCRbeta richness. Bulk TCR data could not be restricted to HIV-1-infected CMV-responding cells.

The CDR3 has 14 amino acids. The V end lost 2 bases, the J end lost 6 bases, and 14 bases lay between the germline ends. Germline CDR1 reads SGHTA; CDR2 reads FQGNSA. A note on this clone: No antigen is known for it.

The genes are TRBV7-2 and TRBJ2-7, with a tentative D call TRBD2 (7 bases). This TCR derives from an adult woman with HIV who was CMV-seropositive. The specimen comprised CD4+ T cells sorted from PBMCs after 18-hour stimulation, sampled from a patient who received antiretroviral therapy. CDR3 in DNA: TGTGCCAGCAGCTTACAGGGGAGGGGAGGCGAGCAGTACTTC. Its protein product is CASSLQGRGGEQYF.